Only a few counts were recorded for the clone carrying this TCR beta chain. PCR involved 60 Vbeta and 13 Jbeta primers. The table came from immunoSEQ multiplex PCR; TCRdb's copy has only in-frame clones and leaves some out. The table records 150,000 to 250,000 clones, 65% to 90% of them present only once. This sample was taken from a study of cytomegalovirus exposure and HLA in healthy donors. At the level of the study: Ancestry clustering placed around four fifths of a few hundred genotyped donors in the Caucasian-associated cluster.

The sequencing input was PBMCs. This TCR was recovered from a woman aged 45-60 years in good health and CMV-seronegative.

CDR3: CKTGGYGYTF. The CDR3 DNA reads as TGCAAGACAGGGGGCTATGGCTACACCTTC. The V call is TRBV20-1, the J call TRBJ1-2; TRBD1 matches 9 bases. From germline, CDR1 is DFQATT and CDR2 SNEGSKA (reference sequence). This CDR3 comprises 10 residues.